This TCR beta chain was identified in a study of blood T cell repertoires in COVID-19. About the study: From T cells, B-cell-depleted T cells, or PBMCs came the material, which was cDNA or gDNA.

Unmatched junction bases numbered 8, after V lost 5 bases and J lost 5 bases. This CDR3 is 15 amino acids long. Germline V gives CDR1 SEHNR, CDR2 FQNEAQ (reference sequence). Authors' methods: The authors estimated nucleated cell counts from reference gene primer amplification. Profiling relied on immunoSEQ multiplex PCR, and the TCRdb table lists in-frame clones only, not all of them. V, J and clone size are taken as reported in that table, and D and trimming were inferred from the DNA itself. The sample records 150,000 to 200,000 clones, 70% to 85% being singletons. Material: peripheral blood. This TCR came from a woman in her twenties or thirties with acute or convalescent COVID-19. The rearrangement links TRBV7-9 to TRBJ1-1; 10 nucleotides line up with TRBD1. CDR3 residues: CASSTTGGAGTEAFF. CDR3 sequence (DNA): TGTGCCAGCAGCACGACAGGGGGCGCAGGGACTGAAGCTTTCTTT.